This T cell receptor beta chain is from a study of T cell changes during pregnancy in multiple sclerosis. The assay was immunoSEQ multiplex PCR, and TCRdb's table has in-frame clones only and misses some. The sample holds tens of thousands of clones, 80% to 95% seen once. CDR3 length: 14 residues. CDR1 and CDR2 (germline): SGHDT, YYEEEE. V lost 4 bases to trimming and J lost 3 bases; unmatched junction nucleotides: 4. Sequenced here: CD4+ T cells from peripheral blood mononuclear cells, sampled in the third trimester of pregnancy. V is TRBV5-6 and J is TRBJ2-1; 7 nucleotides line up with TRBD2. This TCR was recovered from a female donor with multiple sclerosis, enrolled in a pregnancy study. CDR3 protein: CASSAGLNYNEQFF. CDR3 nucleotides: TGTGCCAGCAGCGCGGGACTAAACTACAATGAGCAGTTCTTC.